This T cell receptor beta chain was profiled in a study of T-cell reconstitution after alpha-beta-depleted transplantation in children. Preparation of the TCRbeta library used unique molecular identifiers. TCRdb reprocessed the PCR reads via MiXCR and lists one record per CDR3 protein. In the table there are about 340,000 distinct CDR3 sequences, around 15% of which are singletons. Only a few counts were recorded for this clonotype. Germline CDR1 reads SEHNR; CDR2 reads FQNEAQ (reference sequence). V was shortened by 0 bases and J by 3 bases, with 15 bases between the two germline ends. The CDR3 is 16 residues long.

The sequence came from a male patient aged 2-15 years who had a stem cell transplant for acute lymphoblastic leukemia, so the T cells may come from the graft donor. This specimen consisted of PBMCs, mostly from graft donor cells, obtained 360 days after TCRalphabeta/CD19-depleted stem cell transplant. V is TRBV7-9 and J is TRBJ2-7; the D gene could be TRBD1 or TRBD2 (5 bases each). The CDR3 DNA reads TGTGCCAGCAGCTTAGCACCGGGACCTAGCAGCTACGAGCAGTACTTC. Translating it yields CASSLAPGPSSYEQYF.